This is a list of T cell receptor beta chains from one sample in a study of T cell repertoires in cytomegalovirus infection. TCRdb used MiXCR to reprocess the reads, holding one entry per CDR3 protein. There are about 230,000 distinct CDR3 sequences in the sample; 22% occur only once, and 18% lies in the top ten. Sequenced input: CD8+ T cells from PBMCs. All receptors derive from a human donor in good health (CMV status not recorded). Some clones in this sample may be carry-over from other donors' samples. Both conserved end residues are part of each CDR3. Fields, in order: J gene, V gene, clone size, D gene, CDR3 DNA, CDR3 protein. The D gene is left open where the match is weak. Clone size is shown for a subset of rows, as once, few, many or a class of expanded clone.

J gene: TRBJ2-5; V gene: TRBV2; clone size: -; D gene: TRBD2; CDR3 DNA: TGTGCCAGCAGTGAAGAACTAGCGGGGGGGTTTCAGACCCAGTACTTC; CDR3 protein: CASSEELAGGFQTQYF
J gene: TRBJ1-2; V gene: TRBV7-9; clone size: -; D gene: -; CDR3 DNA: TGTGCCAGCAGCCTGCTGAGAGGGGGTGACTATGGCTACACCTTC; CDR3 protein: CASSLLRGGDYGYTF
J gene: TRBJ2-3; V gene: TRBV29-1; clone size: many; D gene: TRBD1; CDR3 DNA: TGCAGCGTAGGAAAAACAGGGGGTGGCACAGATACGCAGTATTTT; CDR3 protein: CSVGKTGGGTDTQYF
J gene: TRBJ1-5; V gene: TRBV7-4; clone size: -; D gene: TRBD1; CDR3 DNA: TGTGCCAGCAGCTCGACAGGGGAAGGCAATCAGCCCCAGCATTTT; CDR3 protein: CASSSTGEGNQPQHF
J gene: TRBJ2-1; V gene: TRBV24-1; clone size: -; D gene: TRBD1; CDR3 DNA: TGTGCCACCAGTGACGGGACAGGGGTCGATGAGCAGTTCTTC; CDR3 protein: CATSDGTGVDEQFF
J gene: TRBJ1-1; V gene: TRBV7-9; clone size: few; D gene: TRBD1; CDR3 DNA: TGTGCCAGCAGAAGCCGGGACAGGTCCGTAAACACTGAAGCTTTCTTT; CDR3 protein: CASRSRDRSVNTEAFF
J gene: TRBJ1-1; V gene: TRBV7-6; clone size: few; D gene: -; CDR3 DNA: TGTGCCAGCAGCCAGGGGAGGGCCACTGAAGCTTTCTTT; CDR3 protein: CASSQGRATEAFF
J gene: TRBJ2-3; V gene: TRBV13; clone size: many; D gene: TRBD1; CDR3 DNA: TGTGCCAGCAGCTGGAACCGGGACAGGGGATCAGATACGCAGTATTTT; CDR3 protein: CASSWNRDRGSDTQYF
J gene: TRBJ1-2; V gene: TRBV7-9; clone size: many; D gene: -; CDR3 DNA: TGTGCCAGCAGCCCGGCTCCCGGGACCCCAGTTGGCTACACCTTC; CDR3 protein: CASSPAPGTPVGYTF
J gene: TRBJ2-7; V gene: TRBV19; clone size: many; D gene: TRBD1; CDR3 DNA: TGTGCCAGTAGTTTCGGGACAGGGTACGAGCAGTACTTC; CDR3 protein: CASSFGTGYEQYF
J gene: TRBJ2-3; V gene: TRBV7-3; clone size: few; D gene: -; CDR3 DNA: TGTGCCAGCAGCTTGTTGGGGTCTGATACGCAGTATTTT; CDR3 protein: CASSLLGSDTQYF
J gene: TRBJ1-6; V gene: TRBV12-3/TRBV12-4; clone size: many; D gene: -; CDR3 DNA: TGTGCCAGCAGTTTAGGGACCGACAATGATTCACCCCTCCACTTT; CDR3 protein: CASSLGTDNDSPLHF
J gene: TRBJ2-3; V gene: TRBV12-3/TRBV12-4; clone size: many; D gene: -; CDR3 DNA: TGTGCCAGCAGTTTCATACTGCAGACTAGTCGCACAGATACGCAGTATTTT; CDR3 protein: CASSFILQTSRTDTQYF
J gene: TRBJ2-3; V gene: TRBV7-3; clone size: many; D gene: -; CDR3 DNA: TGTGCCAGCAGCTTACTTGGAGGGGGCACGCAGTATTTT; CDR3 protein: CASSLLGGGTQYF
J gene: TRBJ1-2; V gene: TRBV5-4; clone size: few; D gene: -; CDR3 DNA: TGTGCCAGCAGCTTGGGACAGACACCCAACTATGGCTACACCTTC; CDR3 protein: CASSLGQTPNYGYTF
J gene: TRBJ2-1; V gene: TRBV7-6; clone size: many; D gene: -; CDR3 DNA: TGTGCCAGCAGCCTAGCGTTCAATGAGCAGTTCTTC; CDR3 protein: CASSLAFNEQFF
J gene: TRBJ1-1; V gene: TRBV7-3; clone size: many; D gene: -; CDR3 DNA: TGTGCCAGCAGCTTAAGGACCGGGATCCTGAACACTGAAGCTTTCTTT; CDR3 protein: CASSLRTGILNTEAFF
J gene: TRBJ2-7; V gene: TRBV19; clone size: many; D gene: -; CDR3 DNA: TGTGCCAGTAGTTTCGGTGAGGGCTACGAGCAGTACTTC; CDR3 protein: CASSFGEGYEQYF
J gene: TRBJ2-3; V gene: TRBV3-1; clone size: many; D gene: -; CDR3 DNA: TGTGCCAGCAGCCAAGATGGGATGGGAGGTACAGATACGCAGTATTTT; CDR3 protein: CASSQDGMGGTDTQYF
J gene: TRBJ2-7; V gene: TRBV4-1; clone size: few; D gene: -; CDR3 DNA: TGCGCCAGCAGCCAAGAGGGGGGGGCGGGTTACGAGCAGTACTTC; CDR3 protein: CASSQEGGAGYEQYF
J gene: TRBJ2-2; V gene: TRBV5-4; clone size: many; D gene: -; CDR3 DNA: TGTGCCAGCAGCACCGTGTTCGGGGAGCTGTTTTTT; CDR3 protein: CASSTVFGELFF
J gene: TRBJ2-4; V gene: TRBV29-1; clone size: -; D gene: TRBD1; CDR3 DNA: TGCAGCGTAGTGGGACAGCCAAACATTCAGTACTTC; CDR3 protein: CSVVGQPNIQYF
J gene: TRBJ1-1; V gene: TRBV7-9; clone size: -; D gene: -; CDR3 DNA: TGTGGGGTTGGGAGGGACACTGAAGCTTTCTTT; CDR3 protein: CGVGRDTEAFF
J gene: TRBJ2-1; V gene: TRBV20-1; clone size: -; D gene: -; CDR3 DNA: TGCAGTGCTAGTGGAGGGGGGCCAACGGTCTACAATGAGCAGTTCTTC; CDR3 protein: CSASGGGPTVYNEQFF
J gene: TRBJ2-7; V gene: TRBV4-1; clone size: many; D gene: -; CDR3 DNA: TGCGCCAGCAGCCAAGCGGGTAGCGTCCCCTACGAGCAGTACTTC; CDR3 protein: CASSQAGSVPYEQYF
J gene: TRBJ2-1; V gene: TRBV7-8; clone size: many; D gene: -; CDR3 DNA: TGTGCCAGCAGCCGCGACGGAAACAATGAGCAGTTCTTC; CDR3 protein: CASSRDGNNEQFF
J gene: TRBJ1-2; V gene: TRBV12-5; clone size: few; D gene: -; CDR3 DNA: TGTGCTAGTGGTTCTGATGCTGATGGCTACACCTTC; CDR3 protein: CASGSDADGYTF
J gene: TRBJ1-1; V gene: TRBV28; clone size: few; D gene: TRBD1; CDR3 DNA: TGTGCCAGCAGCCGCCGAGACAGGGCCACTGAAGCTTTCTTT; CDR3 protein: CASSRRDRATEAFF
J gene: TRBJ1-4; V gene: TRBV7-9; clone size: few; D gene: -; CDR3 DNA: TGTGCCAGCAGCCAATGGGGGACGGGGGATGAAAAACTGTTTTTT; CDR3 protein: CASSQWGTGDEKLFF
J gene: TRBJ2-3; V gene: TRBV24-1; clone size: -; D gene: -; CDR3 DNA: TGTGCCACCAGTGATTTAGGGGATAGCACAGATACGCAGTATTTT; CDR3 protein: CATSDLGDSTDTQYF
J gene: TRBJ2-5; V gene: TRBV7-6; clone size: few; D gene: -; CDR3 DNA: TGTGCCAGCAGCTTAGTTCCGGCAGCCGGGGGAGAGACCCAGTACTTC; CDR3 protein: CASSLVPAAGGETQYF
J gene: TRBJ2-7; V gene: TRBV20-1; clone size: -; D gene: -; CDR3 DNA: TGCAGTGCTAGAGTCTTGTCGGGACAGGGTACTAGCGGGATCTACGAGCAGTACTTC; CDR3 protein: CSARVLSGQGTSGIYEQYF
J gene: TRBJ1-1; V gene: TRBV4-1; clone size: -; D gene: -; CDR3 DNA: TGCGCCAGCAGCAGGTTGGGACTGATGAACACTGAAGCTTTCTTT; CDR3 protein: CASSRLGLMNTEAFF
J gene: TRBJ2-1; V gene: TRBV7-2; clone size: many; D gene: -; CDR3 DNA: TGTGCCAGCAGCTTTCTGTCTCTAGCAAATGAGCAGTTCTTC; CDR3 protein: CASSFLSLANEQFF
J gene: TRBJ2-7; V gene: TRBV7-9; clone size: many; D gene: -; CDR3 DNA: TGCGCCAGCAGCTTGCCAGGAGACTACGAGCAGTACTTC; CDR3 protein: CASSLPGDYEQYF
J gene: TRBJ2-1; V gene: TRBV6-6; clone size: few; D gene: -; CDR3 DNA: TGTGCCAGCAGCCCCGCGTCGATCAATGAGCAGTTCTTC; CDR3 protein: CASSPASINEQFF
J gene: TRBJ2-7; V gene: TRBV29-1; clone size: -; D gene: TRBD1; CDR3 DNA: TGCAGCGCCCTGGGGGGACAGGGGTACGAGCAGTACTTC; CDR3 protein: CSALGGQGYEQYF
J gene: TRBJ2-3; V gene: TRBV10-2; clone size: few; D gene: TRBD2; CDR3 DNA: TGCGCCAGCAGTGATGCTAGCGGGGGCACAGATACGCAGTATTTT; CDR3 protein: CASSDASGGTDTQYF
J gene: TRBJ1-1; V gene: TRBV28; clone size: many; D gene: TRBD1; CDR3 DNA: TGTGCCAGCAGTTTATTACAGGGGGACACTGAAGCTTTCTTT; CDR3 protein: CASSLLQGDTEAFF
J gene: TRBJ2-1; V gene: TRBV7-9; clone size: many; D gene: TRBD1; CDR3 DNA: TGTGCCAGCAGCTTGTTACAGGGGTATGAGCAGTTCTTC; CDR3 protein: CASSLLQGYEQFF
J gene: TRBJ2-2; V gene: TRBV12-3/TRBV12-4; clone size: -; D gene: -; CDR3 DNA: TGTGCCAGCAGTCCCTCCGGGGGCCAGGCCACCGGGGAGCTGTTTTTT; CDR3 protein: CASSPSGGQATGELFF
J gene: TRBJ1-1; V gene: TRBV5-3; clone size: -; D gene: -; CDR3 DNA: TGTGCCAGCAGCTTGGCCGGCCCGAACACTGAAGCTTACTTT; CDR3 protein: CASSLAGPNTEAYF
J gene: TRBJ2-1; V gene: TRBV12-3/TRBV12-4; clone size: few; D gene: TRBD2; CDR3 DNA: TGTGCCAGCAGCTTAGCGGGGGGGCCCGATGATGAGCAGTTCTTC; CDR3 protein: CASSLAGGPDDEQFF
J gene: TRBJ2-7; V gene: TRBV19; clone size: many; D gene: -; CDR3 DNA: TGTGCCAGCTCTCAGGGACCCACCTACGAGCAGTACTTC; CDR3 protein: CASSQGPTYEQYF
J gene: TRBJ1-5; V gene: TRBV28; clone size: -; D gene: TRBD1; CDR3 DNA: TGTGCCAGCAGTCTCCCCCGGGACAGTCACCCCAATCAGCCCCAGCATTTT; CDR3 protein: CASSLPRDSHPNQPQHF
J gene: TRBJ2-4; V gene: TRBV14; clone size: -; D gene: -; CDR3 DNA: TGTGCCAGCAGCCAAGATTGGACCCCCCGGTACTTC; CDR3 protein: CASSQDWTPRYF
J gene: TRBJ2-7; V gene: TRBV7-6; clone size: many; D gene: TRBD1; CDR3 DNA: TGTGCCAGCAGCTCCAGGGACAGGGCCGACGAGCAGTACTTC; CDR3 protein: CASSSRDRADEQYF
J gene: TRBJ1-5; V gene: TRBV4-2; clone size: many; D gene: -; CDR3 DNA: TGTGCCAGCAGCCAAGAAGGGGGGGCGAGGAATCAGCCCCAGCATTTT; CDR3 protein: CASSQEGGARNQPQHF
J gene: TRBJ2-7; V gene: TRBV20-1; clone size: -; D gene: -; CDR3 DNA: TGCAGTGCTAGAGATAGCCCATTCTCCTACGAGCAGTACTTC; CDR3 protein: CSARDSPFSYEQYF
J gene: TRBJ2-5; V gene: TRBV2; clone size: once; D gene: -; CDR3 DNA: TGTGCCAGCCGCGGCTCCCGAGAGACCCAGTACTTC; CDR3 protein: CASRGSRETQYF
J gene: TRBJ1-1; V gene: TRBV29-1; clone size: once; D gene: -; CDR3 DNA: TGCAGCGTCGCCACGAGGGACACTGAAGCTTTCTTT; CDR3 protein: CSVATRDTEAFF
J gene: TRBJ2-4; V gene: TRBV19; clone size: few; D gene: -; CDR3 DNA: TGTGCCACCCGGGACGGAGCCAAAAACATTCAGTACTTC; CDR3 protein: CATRDGAKNIQYF